This is a list of T cell receptor beta chains from one sample in a study of OX40 agonist ivuxolimab in advanced cancers. Produced via immunoSEQ multiplex PCR; TCRdb's table is partial and in-frame only. The sample has tens of thousands of clones; roughly 84% are singletons. The sequencing here drew on CD4+ or CD8+ T cells sorted from blood, taken in a trial of the OX40 agonist ivuxolimab. Receptors were obtained from an adult with an advanced solid tumor such as melanoma, head and neck, liver or kidney cancer. Both conserved end residues are part of each CDR3. Fields, in order: CDR3 length, V gene, CDR3 protein.

>16|TRBV5-8
CASSLAFGSDTGELFF
>14|TRBV19
CASSRQVGNQPQHF
>14|TRBV5-4
CASSVQGLGEKLFF
>10|TRBV20-1
CSADYSPLHF
>16|TRBV4-1
CASSHAPPTYQETQYF
>18|TRBV19
CASSKGSSGRVYTDTQYF
>14|TRBV27
CASSQVRDYNEQFF
>14|TRBV5-1
CASSLGDKSYEQYF
>16|TRBV14
CASSQARDRAQETQYF
>16|TRBV18
CASSASGIVSTGELFF
>14|TRBV28
CASGRQGPTDTQYF
>14|TRBV2
CASSVRQGPYEQYF
>16|TRBV11-3
CASSFRGSGSYNEQFF
>13|TRBV30
CAWRGTVQETQYF
>22|TRBV7-8
CASALVDGFKALAKWVKNIQYF
>14|TRBV18
CASSPGTGSDEQYF
>14|TRBV6-5
CASSPVRGRTEAFF
>13|TRBV7-2
CASTHRQNTEAFF
>16|TRBV15
CATSERGLRAGGKAFF
>12|TRBV6-6
CASSYASGPLHF
>11|TRBV29-1
CSVVTGNAAFF
>14|TRBV29-1
CSVQRGGGTDTQYF
>15|TRBV2
CASSGTGTQERGYTF
>15|TRBV4-1
CASKLTGTPNTEAFF
>15|TRBV5-1
CASTSGRARTDTQYF
>14|TRBV7-2
CASSLEGGSYEQYF
>14|TRBV10-1
CASSDVASYGEQFF
>15|TRBV5-1
CASSLGLAGADTQYF
>14|TRBV7-8
CASSLESVDQPQHF
>16|TRBV7-9
CASSLARGQGAYEQYF
>16|TRBV5-1
CASSLWGGAGEDTQYF
>14|TRBV10-3
CAISESAGGYGYTF
>14|TRBV9
CASSPRDRVYEQYF
>14|TRBV7-8
CASSLAIGNQPQHF
>15|TRBV4-2
CASSQDYSLNQPQHF
>14|TRBV7-2
CASSLGGQGTEQYF
>14|TRBV7-7
CASSAGTSDNEQFF
>16|TRBV5-1
CASSLRRGSSYNEQFF
>13|TRBV2
CASSVSYWETQYF
>16|TRBV19
CASTVSGRETYNEQFF
>16|TRBV14
CASSSFGGLRENEQFF
>16|TRBV7-3
CASSRATGQGTNEQFF
>15|TRBV7-9
CASSLWSGAVYEQYF
>12|TRBV7-2
CASSLASETQYF
>14|TRBV6-1
CASTRDGAGETQYF
>15|TRBV6-1
CASSEALRRGNTIYF
>16|TRBV7-2
CASSSDGGAYAYEQYF
>13|TRBV6-1
CASSGTQGGQAFF
>12|TRBV11-2
CASSSTGLYAFF